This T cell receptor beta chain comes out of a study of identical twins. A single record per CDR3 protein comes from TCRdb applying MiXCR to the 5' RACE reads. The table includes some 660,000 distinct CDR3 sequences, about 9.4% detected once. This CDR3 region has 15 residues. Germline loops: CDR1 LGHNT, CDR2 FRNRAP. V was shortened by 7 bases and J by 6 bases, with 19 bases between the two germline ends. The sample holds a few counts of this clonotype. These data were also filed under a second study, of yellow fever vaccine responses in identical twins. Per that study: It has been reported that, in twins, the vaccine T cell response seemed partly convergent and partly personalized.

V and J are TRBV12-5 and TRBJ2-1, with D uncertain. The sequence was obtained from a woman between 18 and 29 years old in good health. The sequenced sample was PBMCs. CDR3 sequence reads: CASVKGFPESNEQFF. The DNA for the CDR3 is TGTGCTAGTGTCAAAGGTTTCCCTGAGAGCAATGAGCAGTTCTTC.